The clone carrying this TCR beta chain was seen ten or more times. No antigen is known for it. This record comes from a study of CD8+CD57+ T cells in acquired aplastic anemia. On the study more broadly: Sorting CD4+ and CD8+ cells gave DNA averaging approximately 3 ug.

The CDR3 totals 15 residues. Trimming cost V 7 bases and J 3 bases; bases outside gene matches: 9. The germline V gene has CDR1 MNHNY and CDR2 SVGAGI (reference sequence). Genomic DNA, the template, was used for profiling of the TCR beta VDJ and CDR3. MiXCR was run by TCRdb on the reads, yielding one entry per CDR3 protein. The sample lists under 350,000 distinct CDR3 sequences, 45% to 65% occurring once. Findings of the study overall: CD8+ Simpson's diversity did not differ significantly between patients and controls. It was found that some 30 CD8+ CDR3 sequences were shared between patients and controls.

The origin of this receptor is a human donor with severe aplastic anemia or a healthy control (not recorded which). This chain uses TRBV6-6 with TRBJ2-3; 8 bases are shared with TRBD2. Material: sorted CD4+, CD8+, or CD8+CD57+ T cells (not recorded which) from PBMCs. CDR3 DNA sequence: TGTGCCAGCAAGGCGGGGGGCTGGACGACAGATACGCAGTATTTT. Residues: CASKAGGWTTDTQYF.